This TCR beta chain was identified in a study of technical replicates of blood from a handful of donors. Data came from immunoSEQ multiplex PCR; TCRdb stores just in-frame clones and leaves some out. The table includes about 6,900 clones, about 95% detected once. The source is a human donor in good health. Sequencing input: PBMCs.

CDR3 amino acids: CTSSDGPGQVELRVYNEQFF. The CDR3, as DNA: TGCACCAGCAGTGACGGCCCGGGACAGGTGGAGCTGAGGGTTTACAATGAGCAGTTCTTC. The chain employs TRBV1 and TRBJ2-1; TRBD1 is the table's D call, not checked against the DNA. TRBV1 is given as a pseudogene. The CDR3 totals 20 residues.